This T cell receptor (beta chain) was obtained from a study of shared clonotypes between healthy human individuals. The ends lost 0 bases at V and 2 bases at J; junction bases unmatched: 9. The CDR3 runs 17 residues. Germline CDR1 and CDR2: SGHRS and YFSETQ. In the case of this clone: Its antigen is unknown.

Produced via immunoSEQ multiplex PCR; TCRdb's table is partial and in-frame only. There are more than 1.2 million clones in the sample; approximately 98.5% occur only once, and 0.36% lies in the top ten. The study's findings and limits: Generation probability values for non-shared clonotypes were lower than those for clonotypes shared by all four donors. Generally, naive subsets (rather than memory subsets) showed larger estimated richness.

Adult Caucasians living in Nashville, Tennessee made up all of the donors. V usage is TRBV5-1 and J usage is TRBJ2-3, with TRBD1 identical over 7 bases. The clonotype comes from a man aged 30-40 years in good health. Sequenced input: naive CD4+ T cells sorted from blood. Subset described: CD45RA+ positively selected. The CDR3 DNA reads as TGCGCCAGCAGCTTGGCCAGGACAGGAAGCTTCACAGATACGCAGTATTTT. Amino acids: CASSLARTGSFTDTQYF.